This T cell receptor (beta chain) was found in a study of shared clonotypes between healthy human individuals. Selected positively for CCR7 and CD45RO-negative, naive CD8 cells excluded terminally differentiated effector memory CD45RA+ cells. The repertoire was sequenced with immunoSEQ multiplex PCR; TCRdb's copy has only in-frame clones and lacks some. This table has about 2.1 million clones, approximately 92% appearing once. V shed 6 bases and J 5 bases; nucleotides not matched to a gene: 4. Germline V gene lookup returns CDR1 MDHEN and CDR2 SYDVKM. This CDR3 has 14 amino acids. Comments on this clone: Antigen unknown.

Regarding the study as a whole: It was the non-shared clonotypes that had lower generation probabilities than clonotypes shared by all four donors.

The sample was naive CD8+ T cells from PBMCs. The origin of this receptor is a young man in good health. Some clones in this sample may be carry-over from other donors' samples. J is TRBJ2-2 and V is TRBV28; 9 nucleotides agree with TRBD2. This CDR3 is CASSPLAGTGELFF. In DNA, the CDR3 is TGTGCCAGCAGCCCACTAGCGGGTACCGGGGAGCTGTTTTTT.